The rows below give T cell receptor beta chains drawn from one sample of a study of T cells in Graves' hyperthyroidism and ophthalmopathy. MiXCR, run by TCRdb on the multiplex PCR reads, gives a single entry per CDR3 protein. The sample has around 300,000 distinct CDR3 sequences; roughly an eighth are singletons. Sequenced: blood. All receptors derive from a woman in her thirties or forties with Graves' hyperthyroidism. Each CDR3 is given with its conserved first and last residue. The D gene is left open where the match is weak. Clone sizes are given selectively: once, few, many, or a class where the clone is expanded.

TRBV11-2,NA,TRBJ2-4,many,CASSFFFGAAKNIQYF,TGTGCCAGCAGCTTTTTTTTTGGTGCAGCCAAAAACATTCAGTACTTC
TRBV27,NA,TRBJ2-5,many,CASSLWGQETQYF,TGTGCCAGCAGTTTATGGGGCCAAGAGACCCAGTACTTC
TRBV2,NA,TRBJ2-7,NA,CASSPRGTLSEQYF,TGTGCCAGCAGTCCCCGGGGCACCTTATCCGAGCAGTACTTC
TRBV3-1,TRBD2,TRBJ2-1,many,CASSHTSSGLNEQFF,TGTGCCAGCAGCCATACGTCTAGCGGACTGAATGAGCAGTTCTTC
TRBV24-1,TRBD2,TRBJ2-5,many,CATSDNRRGLAGVRETQYF,TGTGCCACCAGTGACAACCGACGGGGACTAGCGGGAGTGCGAGAGACCCAGTACTTC
TRBV7-2,NA,TRBJ2-7,many,CASSLTTVFSYEQYF,TGTGCCAGCAGCTTAACGACCGTGTTCTCCTACGAGCAGTACTTC
TRBV12-3/TRBV12-4,NA,TRBJ1-5,many,CASSAQTGSNQPQHF,TGTGCCAGCAGTGCCCAGACAGGCTCCAATCAGCCCCAGCATTTT
TRBV27,NA,TRBJ1-1,many,CASSLTGAEAFF,TGTGCCAGCAGTTTAACCGGCGCTGAAGCTTTCTTT
TRBV19,TRBD1,TRBJ1-2,NA,CASSIGRLTGDGYTF,TGTGCCAGTAGTATAGGGAGGTTAACAGGGGATGGCTACACCTTC
TRBV10-3,NA,TRBJ2-5,NA,CAISPSRGGETQYF,TGTGCCATCAGTCCCAGCCGAGGGGGAGAGACCCAGTACTTC
TRBV28,NA,TRBJ2-7,many,CAISEDYYEQYF,TGTGCCATCTCGGAGGACTATTACGAGCAGTACTTC
TRBV12-3/TRBV12-4,TRBD1,TRBJ2-7,many,CASSRAGGAGYEQYF,TGTGCCAGCAGCCGAGCAGGGGGCGCTGGATACGAGCAGTACTTC
TRBV28,TRBD1,TRBJ2-7,many,CASSQTGAYRYEQYF,TGTGCCAGCAGTCAGACAGGGGCCTATCGTTACGAGCAGTACTTC
TRBV7-9,NA,TRBJ1-1,NA,CASSLSQSLNTEAFF,TGTGCCAGCAGCTTAAGTCAGAGTCTGAACACTGAAGCTTTCTTT
TRBV6-2/TRBV6-3,NA,TRBJ2-3,many,CASGQGGPDTQYF,TGTGCCAGCGGACAGGGAGGGCCAGATACGCAGTATTTT
TRBV5-4,NA,TRBJ2-5,NA,CASSLTGLQGTQYF,TGTGCCAGCAGCTTGACGGGACTTCAAGGGACCCAGTACTTC
TRBV4-1,TRBD1,TRBJ2-2,NA,CASSRGQGTGELFF,TGCGCCAGCAGCAGGGGACAGGGGACGGGAGAGCTGTTTTTT
TRBV7-2,NA,TRBJ1-5,NA,CASSYYQNGQPQHF,TGTGCCAGCAGCTATTATCAGAATGGGCAGCCCCAGCATTTT
TRBV12-3/TRBV12-4,NA,TRBJ1-6,many,CASSLGAGRNSPLHF,TGTGCCAGCAGTTTAGGTGCGGGGCGAAATTCACCCCTCCACTTT
TRBV7-3,NA,TRBJ1-4,many,CASSLRGAGKEKLFF,TGTGCCAGCAGCTTACGGGGGGCGGGCAAAGAAAAACTGTTTTTT
TRBV7-9,NA,TRBJ2-7,many,CASSLASGLNYEQYF,TGTGCCAGCAGCTTAGCGTCGGGACTGAACTACGAGCAGTACTTC
TRBV2,NA,TRBJ2-7,NA,CASSMDGYEQYF,TGTGCCAGCAGTATGGACGGCTACGAGCAGTACTTC
TRBV6-2/TRBV6-3,NA,TRBJ2-3,many,CASSYEGNTDTQYF,TGTGCCAGCAGTTATGAGGGGAACACAGATACGCAGTATTTT
TRBV28,NA,TRBJ1-4,many,CASRIQGLGEKLFF,TGTGCCAGCAGGATACAGGGATTGGGTGAAAAACTGTTTTTT
TRBV19,NA,TRBJ2-1,many,CASSQGEQFF,TGTGCCAGTAGCCAAGGGGAGCAGTTCTTC
TRBV7-9,TRBD1,TRBJ1-2,NA,CASSYRTGFYGYTF,TGTGCCAGCAGCTACCGGACAGGATTCTATGGCTACACCTTC
TRBV5-1,NA,TRBJ2-7,NA,CASSLKQGSYEQYF,TGCGCCAGCAGCTTGAAGCAGGGGAGTTACGAGCAGTACTTC
TRBV7-8,NA,TRBJ1-5,NA,CASSVNRVSNQPQHF,TGTGCCAGCAGCGTAAACAGGGTATCAAATCAGCCCCAGCATTTT
TRBV7-9,NA,TRBJ1-2,few,CASSLDQIYGYTF,TGTGCCAGCAGCTTAGATCAGATCTATGGCTACACCTTC
TRBV5-1,NA,TRBJ1-1,many,CASSLAGQVNTEAFF,TGCGCCAGCAGCTTGGCCGGGCAGGTCAACACTGAAGCTTTCTTT
TRBV18,NA,TRBJ1-3,few,CASSPGFSSGNTIYF,TGTGCCAGCTCACCCGGGTTCTCCTCTGGAAACACCATATATTTT
TRBV5-1,NA,TRBJ1-2,NA,CASSVMSSNYGYTF,TGCGCCAGCAGTGTTATGAGTTCTAACTATGGCTACACCTTC
TRBV20-1,NA,TRBJ1-2,many,CSATQGGGAYGYTF,TGCAGTGCCACCCAGGGAGGCGGCGCCTATGGCTACACCTTC
TRBV29-1,NA,TRBJ2-1,many,CSVDSSSSYNEQFF,TGCAGCGTTGACAGCTCAAGCTCCTACAATGAGCAGTTCTTC
TRBV6-1,TRBD1,TRBJ1-1,many,CASRNRGNTEAFF,TGTGCCAGCAGGAACAGGGGGAACACTGAAGCTTTCTTT
TRBV20-1,TRBD2,TRBJ2-1,many,CSATRGTSGTEQFF,TGCAGTGCCACCCGAGGGACTAGCGGGACTGAGCAGTTCTTC
TRBV7-9,NA,TRBJ2-5,many,CASSLTGGLETQYF,TGTGCCAGCAGCTTAACCGGGGGGCTAGAGACCCAGTACTTC
TRBV3-1,NA,TRBJ2-1,many,CASSQDVKGREQFF,TGTGCCAGCAGCCAAGACGTCAAGGGGCGGGAGCAGTTCTTC
TRBV12-3/TRBV12-4,NA,TRBJ1-1,many,CASKTAYTEAFF,TGTGCCAGCAAGACGGCCTACACTGAAGCTTTCTTT
TRBV6-1,NA,TRBJ2-7,many,CASSSVQFGEQYF,TGTGCCAGCAGTTCCGTCCAGTTCGGGGAGCAGTACTTC